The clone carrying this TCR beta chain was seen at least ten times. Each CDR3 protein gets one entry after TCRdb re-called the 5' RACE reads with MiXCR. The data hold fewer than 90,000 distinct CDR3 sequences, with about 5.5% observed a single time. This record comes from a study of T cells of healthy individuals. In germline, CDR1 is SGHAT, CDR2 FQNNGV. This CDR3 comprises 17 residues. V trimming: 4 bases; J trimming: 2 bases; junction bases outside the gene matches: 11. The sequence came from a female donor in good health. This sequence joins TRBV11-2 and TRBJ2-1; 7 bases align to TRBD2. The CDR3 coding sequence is TGTGCCAGCAGCTCCCTGTATCGACTAGCCCCCTACAATGAGCAGTTCTTC. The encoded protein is CASSSLYRLAPYNEQFF. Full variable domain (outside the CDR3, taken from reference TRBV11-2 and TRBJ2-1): EAGVAQSPRYKIIEKRQSVAFWCNPISGHATLYWYQQILGQGPKLLIQFQNNGVVDDSQLPKDRFSAERLKGVDSTLKIQPAKLEDSAVYLCASSSLYRLAPYNEQFFGPGTRLTVL.